This TCR beta chain was recorded in a study of human T cells and chemical hapten exposure. Looking at the study overall: Diphenylcyclopropenone was administered weekly to the scalp of patients throughout the roughly 24-week study. Patch testing placed 0.01% DPC on the upper back, with readings at 6 days. Study findings and constraints: Positively correlated with patch test score were the counts of PT1 expanded TCRs. Donors in the study had alopecia, meaning their immune response may differ from healthy people's.

The time point is: patch test 1, 2 weeks after DPC sensitization. Treatment defined: therapeutic diphenylcyclopropenone sensitization with weekly scalp DPC. TCRdb ran MiXCR on the RACE reads and lists one entry per CDR3 protein. The sample gives about 120,000 distinct CDR3 sequences, roughly 13% of which show up once; 0.92% is in the top ten. In this sample, this clonotype turned up many times. Its matching antigen is unknown. Trimming took 1 base from V and 8 from J, leaving 12 bases between them. Germline V gene data show CDR1 as SGHTA and CDR2 as FQGNSA. The CDR3 runs 14 residues. The chain links TRBV7-2 to TRBJ1-5; perhaps TRBD1 as D (6 bases). The sample was whole blood, taken in connection with sensitization to the hapten diphenylcyclopropenone (DPC). The origin of this receptor is a man aged 18 to 29 with alopecia areata. Some clones in this sample may be carry-over from other donors' samples. CDR3 sequence: CASSLEGGRKPQHF. Written as DNA, the CDR3 is TGTGCCAGCAGCTTAGAGGGGGGAAGGAAGCCCCAGCATTTT. The entire variable domain, with the rest obtained from reference TRBV7-2 and TRBJ1-5, is as follows: GAGVSQSPSNKVTEKGKDVELRCDPISGHTALYWYRQSLGQGLEFLIYFQGNSAPDKSGLPSDRFSAERTGGSVSTLTIQRTQQEDSAVYLCASSLEGGRKPQHFGDGTRLSIL.